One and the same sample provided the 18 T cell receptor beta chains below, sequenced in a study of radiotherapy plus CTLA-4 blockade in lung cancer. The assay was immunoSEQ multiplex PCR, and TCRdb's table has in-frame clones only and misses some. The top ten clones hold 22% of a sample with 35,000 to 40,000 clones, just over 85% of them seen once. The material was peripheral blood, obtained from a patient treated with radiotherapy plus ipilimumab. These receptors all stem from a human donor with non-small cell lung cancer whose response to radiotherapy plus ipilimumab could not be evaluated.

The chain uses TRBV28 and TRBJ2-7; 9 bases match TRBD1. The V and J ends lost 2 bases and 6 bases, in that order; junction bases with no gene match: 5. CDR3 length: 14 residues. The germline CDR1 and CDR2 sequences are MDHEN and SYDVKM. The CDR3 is CASSLEGQGSEQYF. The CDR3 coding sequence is TGTGCCAGCAGTTTAGAGGGACAGGGAAGCGAGCAGTACTTC.

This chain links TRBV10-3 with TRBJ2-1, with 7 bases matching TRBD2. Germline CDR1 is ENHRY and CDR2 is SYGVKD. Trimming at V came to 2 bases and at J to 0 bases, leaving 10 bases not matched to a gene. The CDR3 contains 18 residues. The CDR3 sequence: CAISELADSPVSYNEQFF. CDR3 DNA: TGTGCCATCAGTGAGCTAGCGGATAGCCCCGTCTCCTACAATGAGCAGTTCTTC.

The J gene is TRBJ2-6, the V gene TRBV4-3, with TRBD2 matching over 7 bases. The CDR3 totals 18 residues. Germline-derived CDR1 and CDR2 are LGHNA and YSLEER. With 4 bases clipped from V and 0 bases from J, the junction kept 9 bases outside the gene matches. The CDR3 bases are TGCGCCAGCAGCCCCTCTGGCCAGCGGGGCTCTGGGGCCAACGTCCTGACTTTC. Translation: CASSPSGQRGSGANVLTF.

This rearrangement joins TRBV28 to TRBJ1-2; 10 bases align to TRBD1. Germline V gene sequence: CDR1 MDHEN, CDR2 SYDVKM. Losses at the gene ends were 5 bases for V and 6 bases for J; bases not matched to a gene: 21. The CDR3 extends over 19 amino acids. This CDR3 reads CASSPGLFTPGQGKHGYTF. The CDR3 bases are TGTGCCAGCAGTCCAGGGTTGTTCACCCCGGGACAGGGGAAACATGGCTACACCTTC.

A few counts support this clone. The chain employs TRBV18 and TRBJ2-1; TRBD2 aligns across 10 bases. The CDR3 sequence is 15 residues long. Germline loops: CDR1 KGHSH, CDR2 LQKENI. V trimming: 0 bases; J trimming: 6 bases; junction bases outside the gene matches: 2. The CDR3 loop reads CASSPPGLALNEQFF. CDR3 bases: TGTGCCAGCTCACCACCGGGACTAGCGCTCAATGAGCAGTTCTTC. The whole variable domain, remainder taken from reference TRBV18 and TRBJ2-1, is NAGVMQNPRHLVRRRGQEARLRCSPMKGHSHVYWYRQLPEEGLKFMVYLQKENIIDESGMPKERFSAEFPKEGPSILRIQQVVRGDSAAYFCASSPPGLALNEQFFGPGTRLTVL.

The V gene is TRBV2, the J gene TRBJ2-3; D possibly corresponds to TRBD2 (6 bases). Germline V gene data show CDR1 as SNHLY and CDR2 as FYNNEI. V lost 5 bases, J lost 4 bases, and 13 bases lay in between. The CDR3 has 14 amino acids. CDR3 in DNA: TGTGCCAGCAGTAAAAATCCGGGGGCAGATACGCAGTATTTT. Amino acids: CASSKNPGADTQYF.

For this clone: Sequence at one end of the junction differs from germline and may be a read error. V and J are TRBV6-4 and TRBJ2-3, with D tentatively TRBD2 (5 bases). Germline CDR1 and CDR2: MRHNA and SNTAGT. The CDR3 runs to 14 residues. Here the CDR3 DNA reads TGTGCCAGCAGTGAGTTGGGGAGCATAGATACGCAGTATTTT. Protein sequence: CASSELGSIDTQYF.

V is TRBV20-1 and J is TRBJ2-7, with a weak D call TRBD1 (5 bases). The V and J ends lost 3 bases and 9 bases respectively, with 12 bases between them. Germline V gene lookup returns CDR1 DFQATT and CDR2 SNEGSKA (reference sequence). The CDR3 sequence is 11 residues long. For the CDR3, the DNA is TGCAGTGCTAGTGGGTCCCAGGGGCAGTACTTC. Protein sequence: CSASGSQGQYF.

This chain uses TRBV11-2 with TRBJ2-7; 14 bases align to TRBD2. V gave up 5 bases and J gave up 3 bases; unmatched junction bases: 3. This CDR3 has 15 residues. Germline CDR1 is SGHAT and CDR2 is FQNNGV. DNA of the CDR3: TGTGCCAGCAGCCATGGGACTAGCGGGGGCTACGAGCAGTACTTC. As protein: CASSHGTSGGYEQYF.

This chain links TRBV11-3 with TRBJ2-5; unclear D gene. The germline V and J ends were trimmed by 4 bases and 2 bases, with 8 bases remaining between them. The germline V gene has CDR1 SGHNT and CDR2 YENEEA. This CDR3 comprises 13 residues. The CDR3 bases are TGTGCCAGCAGCTCTACCCAACAAGAGACCCAGTACTTC. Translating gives CASSSTQQETQYF.

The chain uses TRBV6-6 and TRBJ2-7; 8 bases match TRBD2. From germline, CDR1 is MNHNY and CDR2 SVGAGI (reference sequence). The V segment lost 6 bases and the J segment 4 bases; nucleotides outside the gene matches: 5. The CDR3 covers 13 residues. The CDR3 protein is CASSRGLVYEQYF. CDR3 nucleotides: TGTGCCAGCAGCCGGGGACTAGTTTACGAGCAGTACTTC.

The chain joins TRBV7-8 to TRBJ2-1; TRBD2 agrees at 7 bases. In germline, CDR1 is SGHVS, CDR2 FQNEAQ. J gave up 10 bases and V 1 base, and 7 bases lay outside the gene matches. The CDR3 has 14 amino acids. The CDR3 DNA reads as TGTGCCAGCAGCTTAGATCCGGGGGGTTTAGAGCAGTTCTTC. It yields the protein CASSLDPGGLEQFF. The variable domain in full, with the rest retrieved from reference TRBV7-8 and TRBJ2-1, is GAGVSQSPRYKVAKRGQDVALRCDPISGHVSLFWYQQALGQGPEFLTYFQNEAQLDKSGLPSDRFFAERPEGSVSTLKIQRTQQEDSAVYLCASSLDPGGLEQFFGPGTRLTVL.

The CDR3 DNA sequence: TGCGCCAGCAGCTTTGAAGGGACAAACAATCAGCCCCAGCATTTT. Translated, it gives CASSFEGTNNQPQHF. This sequence joins TRBV5-1 and TRBJ1-5, with D possibly being TRBD1 (6 bases). The CDR3 has 15 amino acids. The V end was cut by 2 bases, the J end by 3 bases, with 12 bases between. CDR1 is SGHRS and CDR2 is YFSETQ in the germline V gene.

The CDR3 coding sequence is TGTGCCATCAGTGACTCGAGCGGGTCCTCTGGGGCCAACGTCCTGACTTTC. This codes for CAISDSSGSSGANVLTF. This rearrangement joins TRBV10-3 to TRBJ2-6; weak D call: TRBD2 (6 bases). Trimming took 3 bases from V and 0 from J, leaving 12 bases between them. The germline V gene encodes CDR1 ENHRY and CDR2 SYGVKD. This CDR3 has 17 residues.

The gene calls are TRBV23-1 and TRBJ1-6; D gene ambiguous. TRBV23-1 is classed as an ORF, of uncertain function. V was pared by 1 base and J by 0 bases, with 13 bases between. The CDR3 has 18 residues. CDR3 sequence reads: CASSQLRHRSSYNSPLHF. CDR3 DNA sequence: TGCGCCAGCAGTCAATTAAGGCATAGGAGCTCCTATAATTCACCCCTCCACTTT.

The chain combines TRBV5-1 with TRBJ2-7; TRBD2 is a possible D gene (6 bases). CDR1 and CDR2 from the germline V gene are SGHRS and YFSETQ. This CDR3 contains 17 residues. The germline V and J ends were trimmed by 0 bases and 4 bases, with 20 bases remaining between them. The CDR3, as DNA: TGCGCCAGCAGCTTGGCCGTATCCGTGGCTAGCGCGTACGAGCAGTACTTC. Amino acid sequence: CASSLAVSVASAYEQYF.

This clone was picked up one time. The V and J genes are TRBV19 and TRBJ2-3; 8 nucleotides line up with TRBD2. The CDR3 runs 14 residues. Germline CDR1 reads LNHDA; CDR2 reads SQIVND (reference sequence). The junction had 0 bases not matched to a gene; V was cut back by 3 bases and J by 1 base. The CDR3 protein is CASSMRGGTDTQYF. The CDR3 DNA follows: TGTGCCAGTAGTATGCGGGGGGGCACAGATACGCAGTATTTT.

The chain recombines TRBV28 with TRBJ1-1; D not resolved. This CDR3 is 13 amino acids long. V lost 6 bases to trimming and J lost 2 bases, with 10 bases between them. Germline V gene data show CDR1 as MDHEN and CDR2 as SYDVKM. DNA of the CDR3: TGTGCCAGCAGCCCCAGTCTTAACACTGAAGCTTTCTTT. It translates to CASSPSLNTEAFF.